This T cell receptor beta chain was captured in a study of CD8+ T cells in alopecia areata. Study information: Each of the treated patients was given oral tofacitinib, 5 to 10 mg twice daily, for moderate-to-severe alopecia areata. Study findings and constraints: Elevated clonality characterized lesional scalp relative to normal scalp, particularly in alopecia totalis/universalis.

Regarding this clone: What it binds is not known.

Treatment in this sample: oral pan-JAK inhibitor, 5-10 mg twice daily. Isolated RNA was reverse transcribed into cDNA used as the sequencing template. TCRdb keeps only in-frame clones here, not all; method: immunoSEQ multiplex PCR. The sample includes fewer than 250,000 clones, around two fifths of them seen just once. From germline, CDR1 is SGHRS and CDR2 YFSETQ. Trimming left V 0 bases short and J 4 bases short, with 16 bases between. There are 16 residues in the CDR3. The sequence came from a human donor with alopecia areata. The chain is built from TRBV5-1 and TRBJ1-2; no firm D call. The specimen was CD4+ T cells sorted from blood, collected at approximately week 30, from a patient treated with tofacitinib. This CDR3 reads CASSLAEGRMGYGYTF. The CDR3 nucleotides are TGCGCCAGCAGCTTGGCCGAGGGCAGGATGGGCTATGGCTACACCTTC.